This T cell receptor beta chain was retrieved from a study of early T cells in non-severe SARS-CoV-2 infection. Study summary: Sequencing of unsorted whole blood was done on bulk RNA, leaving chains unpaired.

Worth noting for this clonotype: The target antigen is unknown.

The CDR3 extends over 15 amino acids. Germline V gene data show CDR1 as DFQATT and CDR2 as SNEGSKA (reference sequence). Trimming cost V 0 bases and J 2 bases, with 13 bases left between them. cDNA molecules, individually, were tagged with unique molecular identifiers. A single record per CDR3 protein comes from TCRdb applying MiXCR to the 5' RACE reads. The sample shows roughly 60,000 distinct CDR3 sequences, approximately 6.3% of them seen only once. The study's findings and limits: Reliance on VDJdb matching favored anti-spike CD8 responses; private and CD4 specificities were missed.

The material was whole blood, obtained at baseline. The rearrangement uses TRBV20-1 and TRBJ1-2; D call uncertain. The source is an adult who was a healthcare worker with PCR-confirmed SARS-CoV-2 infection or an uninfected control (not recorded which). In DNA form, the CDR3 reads TGCAGTGCTAGAGATCGAACGGGAGGGAACTATGGCTACACCTTC. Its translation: CSARDRTGGNYGYTF.